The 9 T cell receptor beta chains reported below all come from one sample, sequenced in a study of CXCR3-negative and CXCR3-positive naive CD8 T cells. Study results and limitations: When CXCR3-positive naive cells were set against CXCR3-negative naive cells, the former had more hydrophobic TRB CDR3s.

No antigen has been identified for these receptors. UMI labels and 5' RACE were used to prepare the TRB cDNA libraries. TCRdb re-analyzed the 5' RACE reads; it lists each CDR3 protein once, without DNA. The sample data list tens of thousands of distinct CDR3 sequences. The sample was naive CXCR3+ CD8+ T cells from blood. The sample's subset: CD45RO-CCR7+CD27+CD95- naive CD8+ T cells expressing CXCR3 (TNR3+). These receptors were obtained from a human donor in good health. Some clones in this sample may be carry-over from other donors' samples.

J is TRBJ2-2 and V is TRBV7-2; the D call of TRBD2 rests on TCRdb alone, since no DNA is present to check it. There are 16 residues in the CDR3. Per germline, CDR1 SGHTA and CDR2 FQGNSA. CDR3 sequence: CASSLGIGRIPGELFF.

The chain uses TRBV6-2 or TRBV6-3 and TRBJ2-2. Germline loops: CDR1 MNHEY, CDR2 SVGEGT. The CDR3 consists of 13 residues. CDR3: CASSYSTAGELFF.

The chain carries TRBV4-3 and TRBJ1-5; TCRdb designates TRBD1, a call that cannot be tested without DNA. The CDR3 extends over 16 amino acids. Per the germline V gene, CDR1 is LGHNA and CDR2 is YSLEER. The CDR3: CASSLSSGTDYQPQHF.

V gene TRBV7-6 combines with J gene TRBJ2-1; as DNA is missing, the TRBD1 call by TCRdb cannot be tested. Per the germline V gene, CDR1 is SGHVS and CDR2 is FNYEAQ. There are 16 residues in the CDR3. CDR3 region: CASSSPRGGRNNEQFF.

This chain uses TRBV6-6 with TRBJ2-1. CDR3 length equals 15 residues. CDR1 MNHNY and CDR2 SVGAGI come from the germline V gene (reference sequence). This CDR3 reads CASSTWSSSYNEQFF.

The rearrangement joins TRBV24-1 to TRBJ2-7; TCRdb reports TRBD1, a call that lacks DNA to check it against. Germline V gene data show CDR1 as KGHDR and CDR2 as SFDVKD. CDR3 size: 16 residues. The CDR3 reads CATSAPGVTPTYEQYF.

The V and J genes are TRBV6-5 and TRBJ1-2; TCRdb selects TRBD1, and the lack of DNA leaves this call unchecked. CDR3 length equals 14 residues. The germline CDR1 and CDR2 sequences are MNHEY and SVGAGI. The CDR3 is CASSYSGGPYGYTF.

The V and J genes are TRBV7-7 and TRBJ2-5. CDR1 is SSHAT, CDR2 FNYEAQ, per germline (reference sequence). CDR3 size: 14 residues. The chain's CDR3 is CASSLVQDQETQYF.

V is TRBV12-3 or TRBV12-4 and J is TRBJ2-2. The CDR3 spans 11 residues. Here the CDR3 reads CASSPVGELFF.